The rows below give T cell receptor beta chains drawn from one sample of a study of blood T cell repertoires in COVID-19. Assay: immunoSEQ multiplex PCR; the TCRdb copy retains only in-frame clones and omits some. The data show around 170,000 clones, with over 80% seen just once and about 6% held by the top ten. The sequencing input was peripheral blood. These receptors were collected from a woman aged 40 to 49 with acute or convalescent COVID-19. The CDR3 runs from the conserved cysteine through the conserved F or W. A D gene is named only where the DNA matches it firmly.

J gene,D gene,V gene,CDR3 DNA,CDR3 protein
TRBJ1-4,.,TRBV15,TGTGCCACCAGCAGACAGCAGACAGCTTCGAATGAAAAACTGTTTTTT,CATSRQQTASNEKLFF
TRBJ1-2,.,TRBV7-9,TGTGCCAGCAGCCTAGGCGGTAACTATGGCTACACCTTC,CASSLGGNYGYTF
TRBJ2-4,.,TRBV27,TGTGCCAGCAGTTTATTGGAGCTTCTAGCCAAAAACATTCAGTACTTC,CASSLLELLAKNIQYF
TRBJ1-1,TRBD1,TRBV3-1/TRBV3-2,TGTGCCAGCAGCCAACCGGGACAGCCGAACACTGAAGCTTTCTTT,CASSQPGQPNTEAFF
TRBJ1-5,.,TRBV19,TGTGCCAGTAGTCGAACAGGGTCTAGCAATCAGCCCCAGCATTTT,CASSRTGSSNQPQHF
TRBJ2-2,.,TRBV6-2/TRBV6-3,TGTGCCAGCAGTTACCCCCTCGGGGAGCTGTTTTTT,CASSYPLGELFF
TRBJ2-1,TRBD2,TRBV2,TGTGCCAGCAGTGACTTGGGACTAGCGGGAGTTGAGCAGTTCTTC,CASSDLGLAGVEQFF
TRBJ1-4,TRBD1,TRBV2,TGTGCCAGCAGTGAAAGGCCCCGGGCAGGGGGTGAAAAACTGTTTTTT,CASSERPRAGGEKLFF
TRBJ1-5,.,TRBV7-9,TGTGCCAGCAGCACCATAATGGGGGGGGGAAACAATCAGCCCCAGCATTTT,CASSTIMGGGNNQPQHF
TRBJ1-4,.,TRBV4-1,TGCGCCAGCAGCCCAGACTCGTCGGGGTATAATGAAAAACTGTTTTTT,CASSPDSSGYNEKLFF
TRBJ1-1,.,TRBV7-8,TGTGCCAGCAGTATACAGGAGAACACTGAAGCTTTCTTT,CASSIQENTEAFF
TRBJ1-3,TRBD1,TRBV30,TGTGCCTGTGCGGACAGGACCTCTGGAAACACCATATATTTT,CACADRTSGNTIYF